This TCR beta chain came from a study of shared clonotypes between healthy human individuals. About this clone itself: Its antigen is unidentified.

Data came from immunoSEQ multiplex PCR; TCRdb stores just in-frame clones and leaves some out. The profile shows around 200,000 clones, approximately 70% of them singletons. The study, taken as a whole, reports: Among donors, the sharing of clonotypes was expected to be influenced by sequencing depth.

Trimming removed 1 base from V and 0 bases from J, with 7 bases in between. The CDR3 consists of 15 residues. The germline gives CDR1 LNHNV, CDR2 YYDKDF (reference sequence). This sequence joins TRBV15 and TRBJ2-1, with D unresolved. Input material: memory CD4+ T cells sorted from blood. Subset: CD45RA-negative fraction. The TCR originated in a man aged 30 to 39 in good health. CDR3 in amino acids: CATSRGGSSYNEQFF. The CDR3 bases are TGTGCCACCAGCAGAGGGGGAAGCTCCTACAATGAGCAGTTCTTC.